This T cell receptor beta chain was sequenced for a study of blood T cell repertoires in COVID-19. The germline V gene encodes CDR1 LGHNA and CDR2 YNFKEQ. Trimming left V 3 bases short and J 11 bases short, with 13 bases between. The CDR3 covers 12 residues. Some clones are missing from TCRdb's copy, which holds only in-frame ones; the method was immunoSEQ multiplex PCR. The sample holds about 480,000 clones, 70% to 90% seen once. The material sequenced was PBMCs or T cells enriched from blood (not recorded which). The sequence derives from a woman aged 35 to 49 who had recovered from COVID-19. The chain couples TRBV4-2 to TRBJ1-1; possibly TRBD1 for D (6 bases). CDR3 DNA sequence: TGTGCCAGCAGCCAGAACAGGGTGGAGGCTTTCTTT. Protein: CASSQNRVEAFF.